The rows below give T cell receptor beta chains drawn from one sample of a study of cytomegalovirus exposure and HLA in healthy donors. Data came from immunoSEQ multiplex PCR; TCRdb stores just in-frame clones and leaves some out. The sample table sets out around 76,000 clones. Sequencing used PBMCs. These receptor sequences come from a woman aged 55 to 70 in good health and CMV-seronegative. Both conserved end residues are part of each CDR3. A D gene is named only where the DNA matches it firmly. Only some rows state a clone size, as once, few, many or a class for expanded clones.

TRBJ2-5	TRBV9	NA	NA	TGTGCCAGCAGCGCAGGGGCCGACCAAGAGACCCAGTACTTC	CASSAGADQETQYF
TRBJ1-2	TRBV28	NA	NA	TGTGCCAGCAGGCCCACGGGGGGCTATGGCTACACCTTC	CASRPTGGYGYTF
TRBJ2-5	TRBV5-6	NA	NA	TGTGCCAGCAGCTTGGCTTCGGGGGTAGAGACCCAGTACTTC	CASSLASGVETQYF
TRBJ2-3	TRBV30	TRBD1	NA	TGTGCCTGGAGCACGACCGGGACAGGGGGCCACACAGATACGCAGTATTTT	CAWSTTGTGGHTDTQYF
TRBJ1-1	TRBV2	NA	NA	TGTGCCAGCAGGAGGGACACTGAAGCTTTCTTT	CASRRDTEAFF
TRBJ2-1	TRBV5-1	NA	NA	TGCGCCAGCAGCGACGGGGTCTCTTCCTACAATGAGCAGTTCTTC	CASSDGVSSYNEQFF
TRBJ2-1	TRBV28	TRBD2	NA	TGTGCCAGCAGGGTTTCGGGAGGGCCCGTTTTCTTC	CASRVSGGPVFF
TRBJ2-5	TRBV7-9	TRBD2	NA	TGTGCCAGCAGCTTAGGTAGCGGGAGGCAAGAGACCCAGTACTTC	CASSLGSGRQETQYF
TRBJ2-3	TRBV19	NA	NA	TGTGCCAGTAGTATACTCACGGGGTCTACAGATACGCAGTATTTT	CASSILTGSTDTQYF
TRBJ2-3	TRBV13	TRBD2	NA	TGTGCCAGCAGCCTCGGGACTAGCGGACGCACAGATACGCAGTATTTT	CASSLGTSGRTDTQYF
TRBJ2-3	TRBV15	TRBD2	NA	TGTGCCACCAGCAGAGTGGCGTCTAGCGGACGCACAGATACGCAGTATTTT	CATSRVASSGRTDTQYF
TRBJ1-3	TRBV30	NA	NA	TGTGCCCGTCAGGGAAACACCATATATTTT	CARQGNTIYF
TRBJ2-7	TRBV2	TRBD1	NA	TGTGCCAGCACTTTGGGACAGGGGGAGAGCGAGCAGTACTTC	CASTLGQGESEQYF
TRBJ2-3	TRBV18	TRBD2	NA	TGTGCCAGCTCACCAAGGACTAGCGGGAAACGCACAGATACGCAGTATTTT	CASSPRTSGKRTDTQYF
TRBJ2-2	TRBV7-9	TRBD1	NA	TGTGCCAGCACCCGGGACAGCACCGGGGAGCTGTTTTTT	CASTRDSTGELFF
TRBJ2-2	TRBV2	TRBD1	NA	TGTGCCAGTTGGCCAGGGGGTCCCGGGGAGCTGTTTTTT	CASWPGGPGELFF
TRBJ2-5	TRBV7-2	TRBD2	NA	TGTGCCAGCAGCGCCGGGAGGACTCATGAGACCCAGTACTTC	CASSAGRTHETQYF
TRBJ2-1	TRBV18	TRBD2	NA	TGTGCCAGCTCACCCCCCGGGACTAACTACAATGAGCAGTTCTTC	CASSPPGTNYNEQFF
TRBJ1-2	TRBV29-1	NA	NA	TGCAGCGTGGAACAGGGCTCGGGCTATGGCTACACCTTC	CSVEQGSGYGYTF
TRBJ1-2	TRBV30	NA	NA	TGTGCCTGGAGGGGGCCAGGGGCTTCCTATGGCTACACCTTC	CAWRGPGASYGYTF
TRBJ2-2	TRBV19	TRBD2	NA	TGTGCCAGTAGTATCGGGACTAGCCCCGCGAACACCGGGGAGCTGTTTTTT	CASSIGTSPANTGELFF
TRBJ2-1	TRBV29-1	TRBD2	NA	TGCAGCGCCCCCAGGACTAGCGGCTACAATGAGCAGTTCTTC	CSAPRTSGYNEQFF
TRBJ2-7	TRBV11-1	TRBD2	NA	TGTGCCAGCAGCTTAAGTCGACTAGCGGGAGTCTTGGACGAGCAGTACTTC	CASSLSRLAGVLDEQYF
TRBJ2-7	TRBV28	NA	NA	TGTGCCAGCAGTTTGGAGGGGGCGTACGAGCAGTACTTC	CASSLEGAYEQYF
TRBJ1-2	TRBV28	NA	NA	TGTGCCAGCAGTTTAACGTCGCGGTTAGGGGATGGCTACACCTTC	CASSLTSRLGDGYTF
TRBJ2-7	TRBV18	TRBD2	NA	TGTGCCAGCTCACCAGCTAGCGGGAGGGTAAATGGGGCCTACGAGCAGTACTTC	CASSPASGRVNGAYEQYF
TRBJ1-3	TRBV28	NA	NA	TGTGCCAGCAGGAGCTCTGGAAACACCATATATTTT	CASRSSGNTIYF
TRBJ2-5	TRBV21-1	NA	NA	TGTGCCAGCAGCAAAGCGCAAGGGGCCCAAGAGACCCAGTACTTC	CASSKAQGAQETQYF
TRBJ1-4	TRBV11-2	NA	NA	TGTGCCAGCAGCTTAGATCGGGGGAGGGGGGAAAAACTGTTTTTT	CASSLDRGRGEKLFF
TRBJ2-7	TRBV7-2	NA	NA	TGTGCCAGCAGCCCCATGGGGGGGGGCATGAACGAGCAGTACTTC	CASSPMGGGMNEQYF
TRBJ2-2	TRBV25-1	TRBD1	NA	TGTGCCAGCAAGCAAGGGGGCACCGAGACCGGGGAGCTGTTTTTT	CASKQGGTETGELFF
TRBJ2-3	TRBV18	NA	NA	TGTGCCAGCTCACCGATAAGCGGAGTCGGTGATACGCAGTATTTT	CASSPISGVGDTQYF
TRBJ2-7	TRBV5-1	TRBD1	NA	TGCGCCAGCAGCTTGATGAACAGGGGAACCTACGAGCAGTACTTC	CASSLMNRGTYEQYF
TRBJ2-1	TRBV7-2	NA	NA	TGTGCCAGCAGCTTAGTGACGAGGCTGAATGAGCAGTTCTTC	CASSLVTRLNEQFF
TRBJ1-5	TRBV7-9	NA	medium-sized	TGTGCCAGCAGCTCAGGGGATCAGCCCCAGCATTTT	CASSSGDQPQHF
TRBJ2-6	TRBV18	NA	NA	TGTGCCAGCTCGCAGCAGACAGGCGGGTCTGGGGCCAACGTCCTGACTTTC	CASSQQTGGSGANVLTF
TRBJ2-7	TRBV18	TRBD1	NA	TGTGCCAGCTCGCCGGGACAGCTGATAACCTACGAGCAGTACTTC	CASSPGQLITYEQYF
TRBJ1-2	TRBV30	NA	NA	TGTGCCTGGAGGCGGTCCCACTATGGCTACACCTTC	CAWRRSHYGYTF
TRBJ2-1	TRBV7-9	NA	NA	TGTGCCAGCAGCAGGGGCGGAGCGGGCGACAATGAGCAGTTCTTC	CASSRGGAGDNEQFF
TRBJ2-7	TRBV29-1	NA	NA	TGCAGCGTCACCGGGGGAGGCCCCCAGGCCTACGAGCAGTACTTC	CSVTGGGPQAYEQYF
TRBJ2-3	TRBV5-1	NA	NA	TGCGCCAGCAGCTCCCAGGGACTTAGCACAGATACGCAGTATTTT	CASSSQGLSTDTQYF
TRBJ2-1	TRBV6-5	TRBD2	NA	TGTGCCAGCAGGTGGGCGGGAGGCCGGGTCAATGAGCAGTTCTTC	CASRWAGGRVNEQFF
TRBJ2-5	TRBV5-5	NA	NA	TGTGCCAGCAGCTTGGGAGGAGGGGGCGTACAAGAGACCCAGTACTTC	CASSLGGGGVQETQYF
TRBJ2-7	TRBV18	TRBD2	NA	TGTGCCAGCTCACCACCGGGGCGGGAGTTCTACGAGCAGTACTTC	CASSPPGREFYEQYF
TRBJ1-1	TRBV2	TRBD1	NA	TGTGCCAGCAGTGCCGGGACAGGGGGTTTCGGCACTGAAGCTTTCTTT	CASSAGTGGFGTEAFF
TRBJ1-5	TRBV15	TRBD1	NA	TGTGCCACCAGTACCGGGACAGGCCTCAATCAGCCCCAGCATTTT	CATSTGTGLNQPQHF
TRBJ2-4	TRBV28	TRBD1	NA	TGTGCCAGCAGTTTGGGAGGGACAGGGGACATTCAGTACTTC	CASSLGGTGDIQYF
TRBJ2-3	TRBV5-1	NA	NA	TGCGCCAGCAGCCCGTCAGGGATTTTCGGCACAGATACGCAGTATTTT	CASSPSGIFGTDTQYF
TRBJ1-2	TRBV6-5	NA	NA	TGTGCCAGCAGTTACTATGGTGGGGGGTTGACCTTC	CASSYYGGGLTF
TRBJ2-7	TRBV5-1	TRBD2	NA	TGCGCCAGCAGCTTGGAGGGGACTAGCGGCTTAGGCGAGCAGTACTTC	CASSLEGTSGLGEQYF
TRBJ2-3	TRBV10-3	TRBD2	NA	TGTGCCATCAGTGAGTCGGGGGGGACGGACACAGATACGCAGTATTTT	CAISESGGTDTDTQYF
TRBJ1-1	TRBV29-1	TRBD1	NA	TGCAGCGTCCTAGGTGCAGGGGGCGGGGGCACTGAAGCTTTCTTT	CSVLGAGGGGTEAFF
TRBJ1-2	TRBV5-1	NA	NA	TGCGCCAGCAGCTTGGAACCTTACGAGAACTATGGCTACACCTTC	CASSLEPYENYGYTF
TRBJ1-4	TRBV5-4	NA	NA	TGTGCCAGCAGTTTTAAGTGGAGATCTGCAACTAATGAAAAACTGTTTTTT	CASSFKWRSATNEKLFF
TRBJ1-3	TRBV28	NA	NA	TGTGCCAGCGAGGGTACAGTCTCTGGAAACACCATATATTTT	CASEGTVSGNTIYF
TRBJ1-5	TRBV18	NA	NA	TGTGCCAGCTCACCTAAACAGGGCTCGAACCAGCCCCAGCATTTT	CASSPKQGSNQPQHF
TRBJ2-3	TRBV29-1	TRBD2	NA	TGCAGCGTGGGGACTAGCAGTAGCACAGATACGCAGTATTTT	CSVGTSSSTDTQYF
TRBJ2-1	TRBV5-1	NA	NA	TGCGCCAGCAGCCCCTTGGCGGTTTTCAATGAGCAGTTCTTC	CASSPLAVFNEQFF
TRBJ2-5	TRBV5-1	TRBD2	NA	TGCGCCAGCAGCCTAAATACCGGGGGGGGAGAGACCCAGTACTTC	CASSLNTGGGETQYF
TRBJ2-7	TRBV27	NA	NA	TGTGCCAGCAGTTTCGACGGGGGGCCTCTCGAGCAGTACTTC	CASSFDGGPLEQYF